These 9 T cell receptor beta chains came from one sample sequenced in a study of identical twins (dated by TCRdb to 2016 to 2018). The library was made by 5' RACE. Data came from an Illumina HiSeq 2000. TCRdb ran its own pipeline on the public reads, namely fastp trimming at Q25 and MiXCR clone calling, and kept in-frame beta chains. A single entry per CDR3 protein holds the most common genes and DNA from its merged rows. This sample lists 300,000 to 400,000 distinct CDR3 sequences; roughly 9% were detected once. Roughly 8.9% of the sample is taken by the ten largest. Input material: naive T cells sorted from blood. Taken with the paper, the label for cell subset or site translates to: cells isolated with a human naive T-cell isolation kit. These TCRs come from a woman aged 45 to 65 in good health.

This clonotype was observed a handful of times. The chain's CDR3 is CASSSKAGGSYEQYV. CDR3 nucleotides: TGTGCCAGCAGCTCGAAAGCGGGAGGCTCCTACGAGCAGTACGTC. The chain couples TRBV7-6 to TRBJ2-7, with 9 bases fitting TRBD2. Germline CDR1 and CDR2: SGHVS and FNYEAQ. The V segment lost 4 bases and the J segment 0 bases; nucleotides outside the gene matches: 4. The CDR3 spans 15 residues.

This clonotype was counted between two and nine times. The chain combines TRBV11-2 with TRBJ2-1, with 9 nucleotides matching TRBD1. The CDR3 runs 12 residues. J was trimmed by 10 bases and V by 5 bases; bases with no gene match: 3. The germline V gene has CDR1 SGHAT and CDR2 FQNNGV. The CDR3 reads CASSRTGVEQFF. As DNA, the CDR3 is TGTGCCAGCAGCCGGACAGGGGTCGAGCAGTTCTTC.

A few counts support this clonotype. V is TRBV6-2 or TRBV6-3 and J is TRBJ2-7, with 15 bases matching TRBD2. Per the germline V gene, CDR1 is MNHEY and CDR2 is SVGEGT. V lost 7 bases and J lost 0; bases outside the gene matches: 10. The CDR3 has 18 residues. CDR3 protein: CASNRGLAGGPFSYEQYF. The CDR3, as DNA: TGTGCCAGCAATAGAGGACTAGCGGGAGGGCCTTTCTCCTACGAGCAGTACTTC.

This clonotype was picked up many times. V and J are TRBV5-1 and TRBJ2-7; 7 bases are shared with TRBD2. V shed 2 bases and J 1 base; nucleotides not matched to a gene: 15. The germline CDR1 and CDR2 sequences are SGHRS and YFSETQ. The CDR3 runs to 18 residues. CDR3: CASSFSPLLAVLSYEQYV. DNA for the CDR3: TGCGCCAGCAGCTTTTCCCCTCTTCTAGCGGTGCTATCCTACGAGCAGTACGTC.

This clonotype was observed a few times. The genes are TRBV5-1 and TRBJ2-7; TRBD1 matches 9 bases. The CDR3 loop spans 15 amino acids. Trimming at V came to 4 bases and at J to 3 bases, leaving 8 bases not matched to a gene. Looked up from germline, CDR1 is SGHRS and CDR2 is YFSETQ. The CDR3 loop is CASSPGTGFLYEQYV. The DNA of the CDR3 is TGCGCCAGCAGCCCTGGGACAGGGTTTCTCTACGAGCAGTACGTC.

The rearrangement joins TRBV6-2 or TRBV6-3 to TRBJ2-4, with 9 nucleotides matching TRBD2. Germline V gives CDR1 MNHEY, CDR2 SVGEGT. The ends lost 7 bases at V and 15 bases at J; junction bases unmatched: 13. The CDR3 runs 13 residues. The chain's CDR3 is CASTPSGTHRGYF. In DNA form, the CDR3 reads TGTGCCAGCACGCCTAGCGGGACACACCGCGGGTACTTC.

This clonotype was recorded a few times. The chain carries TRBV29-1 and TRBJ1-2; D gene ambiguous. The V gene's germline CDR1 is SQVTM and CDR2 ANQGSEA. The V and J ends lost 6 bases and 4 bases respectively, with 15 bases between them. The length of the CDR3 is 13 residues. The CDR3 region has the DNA TGCAGCGTGGACTCTTCCGTTGCCTATGGCTACACCTTC. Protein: CSVDSSVAYGYTF.

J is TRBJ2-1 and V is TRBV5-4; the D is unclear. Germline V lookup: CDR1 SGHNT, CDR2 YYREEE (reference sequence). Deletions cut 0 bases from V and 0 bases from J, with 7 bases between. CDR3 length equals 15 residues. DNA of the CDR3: TGTGCCAGCAGCTTGGACTTGACCTCCTACAATGAGCAGTTCTTC. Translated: CASSLDLTSYNEQFF.

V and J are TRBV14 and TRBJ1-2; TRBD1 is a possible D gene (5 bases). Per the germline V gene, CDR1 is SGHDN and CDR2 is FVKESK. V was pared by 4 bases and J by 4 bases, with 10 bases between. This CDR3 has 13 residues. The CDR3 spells CASSPDTSYGYTF. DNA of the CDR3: TGTGCCAGCAGCCCGGACACAAGCTATGGCTACACCTTC. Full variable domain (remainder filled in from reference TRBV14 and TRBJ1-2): EAGVTQFPSHSVIEKGQTVTLRCDPISGHDNLYWYRRVMGKEIKFLLHFVKESKQDESGMPNNRFLAERTGGTYSTLKVQPAELEDSGVYFCASSPDTSYGYTFGSGTRLTVV.